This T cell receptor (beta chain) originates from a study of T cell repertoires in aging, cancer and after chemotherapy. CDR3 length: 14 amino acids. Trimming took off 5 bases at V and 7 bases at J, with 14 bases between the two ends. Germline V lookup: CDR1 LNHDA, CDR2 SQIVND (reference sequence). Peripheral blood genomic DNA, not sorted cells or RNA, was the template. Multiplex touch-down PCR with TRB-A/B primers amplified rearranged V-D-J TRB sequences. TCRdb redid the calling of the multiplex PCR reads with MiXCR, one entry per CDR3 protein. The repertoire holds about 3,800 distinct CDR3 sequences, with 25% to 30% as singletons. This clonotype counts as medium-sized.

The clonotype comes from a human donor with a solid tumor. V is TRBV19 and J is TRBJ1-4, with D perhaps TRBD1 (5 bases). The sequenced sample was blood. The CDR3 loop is CASSVGQVSEKLFF. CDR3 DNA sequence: TGTGCCAGTAGTGTGGGGCAAGTCAGTGAAAAACTGTTTTTT.